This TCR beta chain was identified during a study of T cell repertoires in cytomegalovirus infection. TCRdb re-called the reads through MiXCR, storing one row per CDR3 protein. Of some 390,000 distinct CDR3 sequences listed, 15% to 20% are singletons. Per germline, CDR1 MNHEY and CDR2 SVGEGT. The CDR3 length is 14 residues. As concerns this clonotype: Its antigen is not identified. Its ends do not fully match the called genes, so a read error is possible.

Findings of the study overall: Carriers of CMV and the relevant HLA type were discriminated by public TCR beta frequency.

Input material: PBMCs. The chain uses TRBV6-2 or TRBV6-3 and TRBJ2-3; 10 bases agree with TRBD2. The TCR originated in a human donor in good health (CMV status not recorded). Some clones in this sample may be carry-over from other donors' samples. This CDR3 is CASRSTSGTDTQDF. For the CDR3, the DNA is TGTGCCAGCAGGAGTACTAGCGGGACAGATACGCAGGATTTT.